This T cell receptor (beta chain) was recorded in a study of T-cell memory formation after mild COVID-19. A note on this clonotype: Its antigen is currently unknown.

Overall study results and limits: Day 15 to 85 contracting clones showed balanced CD4/CD8; later expanders leaned CD4+. Still unconfirmed is whether the second-wave clones peaking on day 37 recognized SARS-CoV-2. Some SARS-CoV-2-responding clones were already detected in memory before infection.

Employing constant-segment primers, 5'RACE generated TCR alpha and TCR beta cDNA libraries bearing sample barcodes and UMIs. TCRdb processed the 5' RACE reads anew with MiXCR; each CDR3 protein has one entry. This repertoire shows about 100,000 distinct CDR3 sequences, around 10% found once; its top ten account for around 40%. V was pared by 7 bases and J by 6 bases, with 13 bases between. The CDR3 contains 14 residues. Germline loops: CDR1 MNHEY, CDR2 SVGAGI. The V gene is TRBV6-5, the J gene TRBJ1-6, with D perhaps matching TRBD1 (6 bases). The sequenced sample was PBMCs or a T cell subset sorted from them (not recorded which). The origin of this receptor is a man aged 18 to 29 who had mild COVID-19 (a few samples of this study predate the infection). Cell type and time point are not known. CDR3: CASTEQGFNSPLHF. The CDR3, as DNA: TGTGCCAGCACCGAACAGGGATTTAATTCACCCCTCCACTTT.